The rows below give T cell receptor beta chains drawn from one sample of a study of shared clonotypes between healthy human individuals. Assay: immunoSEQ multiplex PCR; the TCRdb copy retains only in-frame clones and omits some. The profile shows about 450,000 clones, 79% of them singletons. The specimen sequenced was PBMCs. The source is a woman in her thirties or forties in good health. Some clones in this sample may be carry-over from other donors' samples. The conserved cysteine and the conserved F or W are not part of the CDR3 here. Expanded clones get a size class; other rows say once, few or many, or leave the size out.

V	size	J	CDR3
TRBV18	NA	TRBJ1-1	ASSPRQGVNTEAF
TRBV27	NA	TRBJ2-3	ASSTPSGRVLDTQY
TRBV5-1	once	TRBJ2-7	ASKPDSYGGLLRSSYEQY
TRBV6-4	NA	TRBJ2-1	ASSDGAGGPGEQF
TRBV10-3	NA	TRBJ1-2	AISDRQGAEGYT
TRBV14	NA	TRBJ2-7	ASSPGRYNEQY
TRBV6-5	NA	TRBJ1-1	ASSYRQGSEAF
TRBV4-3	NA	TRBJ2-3	ASSQDLMRKGGVPDTQY
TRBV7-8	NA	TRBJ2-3	ASSSRTEGTDTQY
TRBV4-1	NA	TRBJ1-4	ASSQVSGRTSEKLF
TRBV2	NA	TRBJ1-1	ASTQGGDRGLAF
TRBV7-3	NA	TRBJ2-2	ASSLLLAGVPGELF
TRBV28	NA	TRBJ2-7	ASHDRREQY
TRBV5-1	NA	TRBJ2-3	ASSEIAGFTDTQY
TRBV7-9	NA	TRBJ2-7	ASTKDGPYEQY
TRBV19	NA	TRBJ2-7	ASSINLWQVFQY
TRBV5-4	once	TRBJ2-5	ASSLGQQETQY
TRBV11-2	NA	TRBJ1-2	ASSFNFYGQANYGYT
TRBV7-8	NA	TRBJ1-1	ASSFQGFQSLSYTEAF
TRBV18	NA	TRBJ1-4	ASRLDFFNEKLF
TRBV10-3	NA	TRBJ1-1	ATRAQWPEAF
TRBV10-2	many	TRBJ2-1	ASRTSGSLGGQF
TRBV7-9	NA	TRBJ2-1	ASREQGASGPNEQF
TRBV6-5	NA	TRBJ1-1	ATGVVTEAF
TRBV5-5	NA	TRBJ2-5	ASSLAVLEETQY
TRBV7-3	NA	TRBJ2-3	ASSFSPSVGTDTQY
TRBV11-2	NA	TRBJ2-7	ASSQDRGVGEQY
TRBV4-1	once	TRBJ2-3	ASSQVPRGLAGGDTQY
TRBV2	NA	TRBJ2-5	ASSELTGGGTQY
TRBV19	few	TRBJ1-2	ASSKGLLHGYT
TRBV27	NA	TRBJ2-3	ASSPTGLTDTQY
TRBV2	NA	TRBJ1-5	ASSAGGDQPQH
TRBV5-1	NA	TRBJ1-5	ASSPSGGANQPQH
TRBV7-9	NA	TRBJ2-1	ASSSRPGQGNEQF
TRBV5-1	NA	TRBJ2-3	ASSLRLAGVSDTQY
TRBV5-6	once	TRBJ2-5	ASSLSSWETQY
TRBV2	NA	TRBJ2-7	ASTSLGAVSSYEQY
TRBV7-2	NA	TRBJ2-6	ASSLTVSWANVLT
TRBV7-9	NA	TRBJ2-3	ASSPLGSRQSTDTQY
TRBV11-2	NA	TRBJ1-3	ASSLAAQSSGNTIY
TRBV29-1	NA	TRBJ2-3	SVQAGVGDTQY
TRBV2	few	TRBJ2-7	ASSEVAGVGYEQY
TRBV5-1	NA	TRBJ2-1	ASSLELTTNEQF
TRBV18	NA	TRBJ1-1	ASSPNPDRNTEAF
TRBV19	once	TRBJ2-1	ASSPGLRLAGTNNEQF
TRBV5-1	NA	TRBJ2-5	ASSLVGGRGETQY
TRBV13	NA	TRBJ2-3	ASSPRPTDTQY
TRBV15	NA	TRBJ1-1	ATSREAENTEAF
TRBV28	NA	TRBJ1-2	ASSFAGDYGYT
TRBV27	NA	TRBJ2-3	ASSFGRVDTQY
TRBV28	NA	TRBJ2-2	ASSFLGFGELF
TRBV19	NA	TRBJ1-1	ASLPGRNTEAF